Each of the 24 T cell receptor beta chains below was sequenced from the same sample in a study of blood T cell repertoires in COVID-19. TCRdb's table, derived via immunoSEQ multiplex PCR, lists solely in-frame clones and lacks some. Here the sample spans 11,000 to 15,000 clones, about 87% being singletons. The sample taken for sequencing was peripheral blood. These receptor sequences come from a human donor in a cohort sampled during active COVID-19.

In DNA, the CDR3 is TGTGCCAGCAGTTTATTAGGGGCCCAGAGCTCCTACGAGCAGTACTTC. Protein product: CASSLLGAQSSYEQYF. J is TRBJ2-7 and V is TRBV27; D possibly corresponds to TRBD1 (5 bases). Per the germline V gene, CDR1 is MNHEY and CDR2 is SMNVEV (reference sequence). V shed 1 base and J shed 0 bases, with 13 bases lying between them. The CDR3 has 16 amino acids.

The CDR3 DNA is TGTGCCAGCAGCCGACAGGACAGGATGTTAGATACGCAGTATTTT. Its translation is CASSRQDRMLDTQYF. The rearrangement links TRBV14 to TRBJ2-3; TRBD1 matches 7 bases. The CDR3 is made up of 15 amino acids. The J segment lost 5 bases and the V segment lost 4 bases, leaving 9 bases of the junction unmatched. CDR1 is SGHDN and CDR2 is FVKESK in the germline V gene.

The chain recombines TRBV5-1 with TRBJ1-4; D is perhaps TRBD1 (5 bases). The CDR3 has 14 amino acids. With 4 bases removed from V and 8 bases from J, the gap between germline ends came to 15 bases. The germline V gene encodes CDR1 SGHRS and CDR2 YFSETQ. The CDR3 region is CASSIGGKEEKLFF. The CDR3 DNA reads as TGCGCCAGCAGCATCGGGGGGAAAGAAGAAAAACTGTTTTTT. The variable domain in full, completed from reference TRBV5-1 and TRBJ1-4, reads KAGVTQTPRYLIKTRGQQVTLSCSPISGHRSVSWYQQTPGQGLQFLFEYFSETQRNKGNFPGRFSGRQFSNSRSEMNVSTLELGDSALYLCASSIGGKEEKLFFGSGTQLSVL.

This chain joins TRBV21-1 and TRBJ1-1; whether TRBD1, the table's D call, matches the DNA was not checked. TRBV21-1 is tagged as a pseudogene. The CDR3 consists of 15 residues. The DNA of the CDR3 is TGTGCCAGCAGCAAGGGGGACAGACCAAACACTGAAGCTTTCTTT. It encodes CASSKGDRPNTEAFF.

The gene calls are TRBV10-3 and TRBJ1-1, with D perhaps TRBD1 (6 bases). Germline V gene lookup returns CDR1 ENHRY and CDR2 SYGVKD. This CDR3 is built from 14 residues. Trimming cost V 10 bases and J 11 bases, with 26 bases left between them. The CDR3 loop reads CATLKGQGRDTAFF. DNA for the CDR3: TGTGCCACCCTTAAGGGGCAGGGGCGCGACACGGCTTTCTTT.

This chain uses TRBV12-3 or TRBV12-4 with TRBJ2-2; D is perhaps TRBD2 (5 bases). The CDR3 runs 13 residues. The germline V and J ends were trimmed by 7 bases and 4 bases, with 10 bases remaining between them. The CDR3 nucleotides are TGTGCCAGCAAGGGAGAGATCACCGGGGAGCTGTTTTTT. Its protein product is CASKGEITGELFF.

This sequence joins TRBV6-5 and TRBJ1-2, with D unclear. CDR3 length: 15 residues. Germline lookup yields CDR1 MNHEY and CDR2 SVGAGI. V was clipped by 3 bases and J by 5 bases, with 16 bases between them. CDR3 residues: CASSYIPLLEYGYTF. The CDR3 region has the DNA TGTGCCAGCAGTTATATACCGCTACTTGAGTATGGCTACACCTTC.

The chain recombines TRBV9 with TRBJ1-4, with a tentative D call TRBD1 (6 bases). The CDR3 is made up of 15 amino acids. From germline, CDR1 is SGDLS and CDR2 YYNGEE. The germline V and J ends were trimmed by 4 bases and 8 bases, with 18 bases remaining between them. The CDR3 loop is CASSFMDRAGEKLFF. The CDR3 nucleotides are TGTGCCAGCAGCTTTATGGACAGAGCCGGCGAAAAACTGTTTTTT. Supplemented by reference TRBV9 and TRBJ1-4, the full variable domain reads DSGVTQTPKHLITATGQRVTLRCSPRSGDLSVYWYQQSLDQGLQFLIQYYNGEERAKGNILERFSAQQFPDLHSELNLSSLELGDSALYFCASSFMDRAGEKLFFGSGTQLSVL.

The chain recombines TRBV10-3 with TRBJ2-1; possibly TRBD2 for D (5 bases). The length of the CDR3 is 13 residues. Trimming removed 0 bases at V and 9 bases at J, with 9 bases between. Germline CDR1 reads ENHRY; CDR2 reads SYGVKD. CDR3 coding DNA: TGTGCCATCAGTGAGTCGAGGGCACCTGAGCAGTTCTTC. It translates to CAISESRAPEQFF.

This clone appeared a single time. The CDR3 reads CSADGQGENTIYF. The CDR3 DNA reads as TGCAGCGCGGATGGACAGGGTGAAAACACCATATATTTT. The chain couples TRBV29-1 to TRBJ1-3; 8 positions match TRBD1. After removal of 7 bases from V and 6 bases from J, the junction contained 8 bases not matched to a gene. The CDR3 is 13 amino acids. Germline loops: CDR1 SQVTM, CDR2 ANQGSEA.

The CDR3, as DNA: TGTGCCGGGAAGACTAAAGAGACCCAGTACTTC. Amino acid sequence: CAGKTKETQYF. The chain links TRBV6-5 to TRBJ2-5; TRBD2 is a possible D gene (5 bases). Trimming took 11 bases from V and 3 from J, leaving 10 bases between them. Germline CDR1 MNHEY, CDR2 SVGAGI. The CDR3 length is 11 residues.

This rearrangement joins TRBV5-8 to TRBJ1-2; 8 bases agree with TRBD1. The CDR3 sequence is 13 residues long. V was pared by 3 bases and J by 5 bases, with 3 bases of the junction left unmatched. Looked up from germline, CDR1 is SGHTS and CDR2 is YDEGEE. This CDR3 reads CASSSTGGYGYTF. The CDR3 region has the DNA TGTGCCAGCAGCTCCACAGGGGGATATGGCTACACCTTC.

A few counts support this clone. The V call is TRBV11-3, the J call TRBJ2-1; 8 bases fit TRBD2. The CDR3 extends over 15 amino acids. V was pared by 1 base and J by 7 bases, with 6 bases of the junction left unmatched. Germline V gives CDR1 SGHNT, CDR2 YENEEA. CDR3 DNA: TGTGCCAGCAGCTTAGCGATGGGACTAGAAAATGAGCAGTTCTTC. Amino acid sequence: CASSLAMGLENEQFF.

The chain carries TRBV7-6 and TRBJ2-2, with TRBD2 matching 7 bases. Trimming at V came to 5 bases and at J to 4 bases, leaving 10 bases not matched to a gene. CDR3 size: 16 residues. CDR1 SGHVS and CDR2 FNYEAQ come from the germline V gene. CDR3 sequence: CASSGLAGGSTGELFF. In DNA, the CDR3 is TGTGCCAGCAGCGGACTGGCTGGCGGGAGCACCGGGGAGCTGTTTTTT.

The genes are TRBV29-1 and TRBJ2-1; D ambiguous. The V gene's germline CDR1 is SQVTM and CDR2 ANQGSEA. CDR3 size: 16 residues. With 2 bases removed from V and 1 base from J, the gap between germline ends came to 15 bases. This CDR3 is CSVEIVEPASYNEQFF. The CDR3 DNA reads as TGCAGCGTTGAAATTGTGGAGCCAGCATCCTACAATGAGCAGTTCTTC.

J is TRBJ2-1 and V is TRBV12-5, with TRBD2 identical over 10 bases. The ends lost 3 bases at V and 7 bases at J; junction bases unmatched: 12. Per the germline V gene, CDR1 is LGHNT and CDR2 is FRNRAP. The CDR3 covers 17 residues. CDR3 amino acids: CASGFELSGRAMNEQFF. In DNA form, the CDR3 reads TGTGCTAGTGGTTTTGAACTAAGCGGGAGGGCGATGAATGAGCAGTTCTTC.

The gene calls are TRBV4-2 and TRBJ2-7, with a weak D call TRBD2 (5 bases). This CDR3 has 15 residues. Deletions cut 0 bases from V and 3 bases from J, with 12 bases between. The germline V gene encodes CDR1 LGHNA and CDR2 YNFKEQ. The CDR3 DNA is TGTGCCAGCAGCCAAGAAGACCGGGGATACTACGAGCAGTACTTC. It is translated as CASSQEDRGYYEQYF.

This clone is a singleton in its sample. The chain employs TRBV5-4 and TRBJ1-2; no reliable D call. This CDR3 has 14 amino acids. Looked up from germline, CDR1 is SGHNT and CDR2 is YYREEE (reference sequence). Trimming shortened V by 0 bases and J by 3 bases, and 9 bases separated the two germline ends. The CDR3 DNA follows: TGTGCCAGCAGCTTGGATCCCGGTTACTATGGCTACACCTTC. Translated, it gives CASSLDPGYYGYTF.

The chain employs TRBV3-1 (or the pseudogene TRBV3-2) and TRBJ2-5, with D unclear. The CDR3 runs 12 residues. Germline V gene lookup returns CDR1 LGHDT and CDR2 YNNKEL (reference sequence). Trimming cost V 1 base and J 4 bases, with 4 bases left between them. This chain's CDR3 is CASSQGRETQYF. CDR3 DNA sequence: TGTGCCAGCAGCCAAGGGAGAGAGACCCAGTACTTC.

This clone was seen more than once but under ten times. CDR3 coding DNA: TGTGCCAGCGGAGGGAACTATGGCTACACCTTC. It codes for CASGGNYGYTF. The rearrangement uses TRBV6-5 and TRBJ1-2, with D hard to call. Deletions cut 8 bases from V and 2 bases from J, with 6 bases between. Germline CDR1 and CDR2: MNHEY and SVGAGI. The CDR3 length is 11 residues.

The chain carries TRBV11-2 and TRBJ2-1; 10 nucleotides align to TRBD2. Germline V gives CDR1 SGHAT, CDR2 FQNNGV. Germline trimming cut 5 bases from V and 7 bases from J; bases unmatched to any gene: 20. This CDR3 has 19 residues. CDR3 in DNA: TGTGCCAGCAGCCCCAATTCAAGTATTAGCGGGAGGTGGGAGAATGAGCAGTTCTTC. Translating it yields CASSPNSSISGRWENEQFF.

This clone was detected once. The chain links TRBV5-4 to TRBJ2-2; 8 bases are a match to TRBD1. V shed 0 bases and J 5 bases; nucleotides not matched to a gene: 0. CDR1 is SGHNT, CDR2 YYREEE, per germline (reference sequence). There are 14 residues in the CDR3. The CDR3 nucleotides read TGTGCCAGCAGCTTGGACAGGGGGACCGGGGAGCTGTTTTTT. This gives the protein CASSLDRGTGELFF.

This clone was seen more than once but under ten times. V usage is TRBV29-1 and J usage is TRBJ2-1; D is uncertain. The V gene's germline CDR1 is SQVTM and CDR2 ANQGSEA. Trimming removed 7 bases at V and 9 bases at J, with 10 bases between. This CDR3 has 10 amino acids. The CDR3 here is CSAAHSEQFF. The CDR3 nucleotides are TGCAGCGCAGCTCACAGTGAGCAGTTCTTC.

This clone appeared once. The chain is built from TRBV6-5 and TRBJ1-2; D is perhaps TRBD1 (6 bases). The germline V and J ends were trimmed by 6 bases and 8 bases, with 13 bases remaining between them. CDR1 and CDR2 (germline): MNHEY, SVGAGI. The CDR3 loop spans 12 amino acids. This CDR3 reads CASRQGSFGYTF. For the CDR3, the DNA is TGTGCCAGCAGACAGGGTTCGTTCGGCTACACCTTC.